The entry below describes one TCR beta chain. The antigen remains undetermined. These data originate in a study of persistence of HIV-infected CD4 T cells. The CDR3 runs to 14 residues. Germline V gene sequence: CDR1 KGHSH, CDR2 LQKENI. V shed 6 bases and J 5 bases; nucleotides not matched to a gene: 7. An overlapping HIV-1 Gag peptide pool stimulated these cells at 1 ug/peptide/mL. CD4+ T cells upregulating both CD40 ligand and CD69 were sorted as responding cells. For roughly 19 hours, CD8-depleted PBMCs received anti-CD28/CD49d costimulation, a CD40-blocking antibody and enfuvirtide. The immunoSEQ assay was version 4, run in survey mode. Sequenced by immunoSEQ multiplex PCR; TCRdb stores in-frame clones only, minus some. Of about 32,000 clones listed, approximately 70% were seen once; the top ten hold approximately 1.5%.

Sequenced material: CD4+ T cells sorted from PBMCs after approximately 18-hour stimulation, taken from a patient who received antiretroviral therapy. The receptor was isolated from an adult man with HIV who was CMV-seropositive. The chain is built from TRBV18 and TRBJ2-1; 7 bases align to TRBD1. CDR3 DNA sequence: TGTGCCAGCTCTCAGGGACAGCGAAACAATGAGCAGTTCTTC. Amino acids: CASSQGQRNNEQFF.